The rows below give T cell receptor beta chains drawn from one sample of a study of beta chain features in type 1 diabetes. The table came from immunoSEQ multiplex PCR; TCRdb's copy has only in-frame clones and leaves some out. This repertoire shows under 250,000 clones, approximately 15% found once; its top ten account for 0.015% to 0.02%. The sample taken for sequencing was naive CD4+ T cells from blood. These receptors originate from a man younger than 40 with type 1 diabetes. The CDR3 runs from the conserved cysteine through the conserved F or W. D genes are given only for firm matches. Expanded clones get a size class; other rows say once, few or many, or leave the size out.

V gene	D gene	J gene	clone size	CDR3 DNA	CDR3 protein
TRBV10-2	TRBD2	TRBJ2-5	NA	TGCGCCAGCGCGTTGATGGGACTAGCGGAAGAGACCCAGTACTTC	CASALMGLAEETQYF
TRBV18	NA	TRBJ1-3	NA	TGTGCCAGCTCACCACCAGCCGGAAACACCATATATTTT	CASSPPAGNTIYF
TRBV19	TRBD2	TRBJ2-1	NA	TGTGCCAGTAGTCCCCGGGGTAGCGGGTTCTACAATGAGCAGTTCTTC	CASSPRGSGFYNEQFF
TRBV29-1	TRBD2	TRBJ2-3	few	TGCAGCGTTGGGAGCGGGAAGGTAAATACGCAGTATTTT	CSVGSGKVNTQYF
TRBV11-3	NA	TRBJ2-3	few	TGTGCCAGCAGCTCCTCGGAGGGAGATACGCAGTATTTT	CASSSSEGDTQYF
TRBV4-2	NA	TRBJ2-5	NA	TGTGCCAGCAGCCAAGATCAGGAAGAGACCCAGTACTTC	CASSQDQEETQYF
TRBV7-9	TRBD2	TRBJ2-5	NA	TGTGCCAGCAGCATAGGACTAGCGGGAGAGACCCAGTACTTC	CASSIGLAGETQYF
TRBV9	NA	TRBJ2-5	NA	TGTGCCAGCAGCCCCCTCTCCTCCGGGGAGACCCAGTACTTC	CASSPLSSGETQYF
TRBV7-2	TRBD1	TRBJ2-6	NA	TGTGCCAGCAGCCTGGGACAGGGGCTGGCCAACGTCCTGACTTTC	CASSLGQGLANVLTF
TRBV5-1	NA	TRBJ2-1	NA	TGCGCCAGCAGATTTAGGAGTGGATTTGCGTACAATGAGCAGTTCTTC	CASRFRSGFAYNEQFF
TRBV10-3	NA	TRBJ1-1	NA	TGTGCCATCAGTGATATCGGGGAGAGTGCTGGCACTGAAGCTTTCTTT	CAISDIGESAGTEAFF
TRBV15	TRBD2	TRBJ2-5	few	TGTGCCACCTCGCCAGCTCCTAGCGGGAGGGCCGGAGGAGAGACCCAGTACTTC	CATSPAPSGRAGGETQYF
TRBV29-1	NA	TRBJ1-5	few	TGCAGCGTTGGGGCAGACAATCAGCCCCAGCATTTT	CSVGADNQPQHF
TRBV2	NA	TRBJ1-1	NA	TGTGCCAGCAGTCTAGGGGGTGGCACTGAAGCTTTCTTT	CASSLGGGTEAFF
TRBV25-1	TRBD1	TRBJ1-2	few	TGTGCCAGCAGTGAGCCGGGACAGGGCTACACCTTC	CASSEPGQGYTF
TRBV29-1	NA	TRBJ2-4	NA	TGCAGCGCCAGCCGGGACACCAAAAACATTCAGTACTTC	CSASRDTKNIQYF
TRBV18	NA	TRBJ1-2	NA	TGTGCCAGCTCACCCGACAGTAACTATGGCTACACCTTC	CASSPDSNYGYTF
TRBV5-4	TRBD2	TRBJ2-1	few	TGTGCCAGCAGTCGCCTCGGGGGGGATGAGCAGTTCTTC	CASSRLGGDEQFF
TRBV30	TRBD1	TRBJ2-7	NA	TGTGCCTGGAGTAGGGGACAGGGCACCTACGAGCAGTACTTC	CAWSRGQGTYEQYF
TRBV29-1	TRBD2	TRBJ2-5	NA	TGCAGCGTTAGGGCGGGGGGGCGAGAGACCCAGTACTTC	CSVRAGGRETQYF
TRBV29-1	NA	TRBJ2-7	few	TGCAGCGTGTATCGGGACTTCACCTACGAGCAGTACTTC	CSVYRDFTYEQYF
TRBV9	NA	TRBJ1-5	NA	TGTGCCAGCAGCTCAGACGGAGGGCAGGGTGGTCAGCCCCAGCATTTT	CASSSDGGQGGQPQHF
TRBV18	NA	TRBJ2-2	NA	TGTGCCAGCTCTCGCGAGGTTTCGGGGAACACCGGGGAGCTGTTTTTT	CASSREVSGNTGELFF
TRBV5-1	NA	TRBJ1-1	NA	TGCGCCAGCAGCTTGGGAGGGAACACTGAAGCTTTCTTT	CASSLGGNTEAFF